Each of the 16 T cell receptor beta chains below was sequenced from the same sample in a study of cytotoxic CD8 clonotypes in ibrutinib-treated CLL. Generated by immunoSEQ multiplex PCR, the TCRdb table keeps only in-frame clones and is missing some. Of over 110,000 clones listed, 75% to 95% were seen once; the top ten hold 11%. The source was PBMCs, collected after 12 months of ibrutinib treatment. Receptors originate from a human donor with chronic lymphocytic leukemia.

This chain links TRBV11-2 with TRBJ1-1, with TRBD1 matching over 7 bases. The CDR3 spans 15 residues. Trimming cost V 5 bases and J 5 bases; bases outside gene matches: 11. Germline values: CDR1 SGHAT, CDR2 FQNNGV. The DNA for the CDR3 is TGTGCCAGCAGCCCCTGGTCAGGGGGAGGTACTGAAGCTTTCTTT. This sequence encodes CASSPWSGGGTEAFF.

CDR3 bases: TGTGCCAGCAGCGTCTTAGCGGGAGGCTCCGGGGAGCTGTTTTTT. This translates into CASSVLAGGSGELFF. V is TRBV9 and J is TRBJ2-2; 10 positions match TRBD2. CDR1 and CDR2 from the germline V gene are SGDLS and YYNGEE. V trimming: 2 bases; J trimming: 6 bases; junction bases outside the gene matches: 4. The CDR3 length is 15 residues.

Only one count was recorded for this clone. The V and J genes are TRBV28 and TRBJ2-7, with D perhaps given as TRBD1 or TRBD2 (6 bases each). The CDR3 spans 13 residues. The germline gives CDR1 MDHEN, CDR2 SYDVKM. The germline V and J ends were trimmed by 8 bases and 2 bases, with 13 bases remaining between them. The CDR3 sequence: CASLTRGPYEQYF. CDR3 DNA: TGTGCCAGCTTGACCCGGGGGCCCTACGAGCAGTACTTC.

The genes are TRBV28 and TRBJ2-2, with TRBD2 matching 10 bases. V gave up 6 bases and J gave up 5 bases; unmatched junction bases: 6. This CDR3 region has 15 residues. Germline lookup yields CDR1 MDHEN and CDR2 SYDVKM. This CDR3 reads CASRLAGDGTGELFF. CDR3 bases: TGTGCCAGCAGGCTAGCGGGAGATGGGACCGGGGAGCTGTTTTTT.

The gene calls are TRBV30 and TRBJ2-7; D is perhaps TRBD2 (5 bases). The V gene's germline CDR1 is GTSNPN and CDR2 SVGIG (reference sequence). This CDR3 spans 14 amino acids. V was shortened by 4 bases and J by 2 bases, with 15 bases between the two germline ends. The CDR3 here is CAWKPGGWAYEQYF. CDR3 sequence (DNA): TGTGCCTGGAAGCCCGGCGGGTGGGCCTACGAGCAGTACTTC.

V is TRBV6-5 and J is TRBJ1-2; 8 nucleotides match TRBD1. Germline lookup yields CDR1 MNHEY and CDR2 SVGAGI. V lost 10 bases to trimming and J lost 7 bases; unmatched junction nucleotides: 5. CDR3 length: 11 amino acids. The CDR3 reads CATRGLVGYTF. As DNA, the CDR3 is TGTGCCACCAGGGGGCTCGTTGGCTACACCTTC.

The chain recombines TRBV7-8 with TRBJ2-1; D remains unclear. This CDR3 spans 11 amino acids. Trimming left V 0 bases short and J 8 bases short, with 2 bases between. Looked up from germline, CDR1 is SGHVS and CDR2 is FQNEAQ. CDR3 bases: TGTGCCAGCAGCTTAGCGGATGAGCAGTTCTTC. Protein product: CASSLADEQFF.

The CDR3 region is CASSRQGRGETQYF. CDR3 in DNA: TGTGCCAGCAGCCGACAGGGAAGGGGGGAGACCCAGTACTTC. This chain uses TRBV6-5 with TRBJ2-5; 7 bases are shared with TRBD1. This CDR3 contains 14 residues. Germline loops: CDR1 MNHEY, CDR2 SVGAGI. V was clipped by 6 bases and J by 5 bases; unmatched bases: 9.

The chain carries TRBV14 and TRBJ1-4, with D perhaps TRBD1 (5 bases). The germline gives CDR1 SGHDN, CDR2 FVKESK. Trimming pared 3 bases from V and 8 bases from J, leaving 10 bases between. This CDR3 has 13 amino acids. The CDR3 is CASSHRVLEKLFF. Written as DNA, the CDR3 is TGTGCCAGCAGCCACAGGGTTCTAGAAAAACTGTTTTTT.

The chain combines TRBV2 with TRBJ1-2; 9 positions match TRBD1. Germline CDR1 is SNHLY and CDR2 is FYNNEI. There are 17 residues in the CDR3. J was trimmed by 3 bases and V by 4 bases; bases with no gene match: 12. The CDR3 DNA sequence: TGTGCCAGCAGTGGAAGGCCCGGGACAGGGTGGTACTATGGCTACACCTTC. Amino acid sequence: CASSGRPGTGWYYGYTF.

The chain is built from TRBV6-5 and TRBJ1-1, with D unresolved. The germline V gene has CDR1 MNHEY and CDR2 SVGAGI. The V end was cut by 8 bases, the J end by 1 base, with 5 bases between. CDR3 length equals 11 residues. The CDR3 DNA is TGTGCCAGCGCGGAGAACACTGAAGCTTTCTTT. This translates into CASAENTEAFF.

This chain uses TRBV21-1 with TRBJ2-7; the table gives TRBD1 as D, unverified against the DNA. TRBV21-1 is a recognized pseudogene. The CDR3 is 18 residues long. The CDR3 reads CASSKPRLRGGPPNEQYF. DNA for the CDR3: TGTGCCAGCAGCAAACCAAGATTAAGGGGCGGACCTCCCAACGAGCAGTACTTC.

This clone showed up just once. The chain recombines TRBV10-3 with TRBJ2-5; tentatively, D is TRBD1 (5 bases). Looked up from germline, CDR1 is ENHRY and CDR2 is SYGVKD. This CDR3 comprises 13 residues. Trimming removed 5 bases from V and 5 bases from J, with 12 bases in between. The CDR3 bases are TGTGCCATCAGTACTCAGGGTGGGGAGACCCAGTACTTC. Protein product: CAISTQGGETQYF.

The chain recombines TRBV11-3 with TRBJ2-5, with D maybe TRBD2 (5 bases). Germline-derived CDR1 and CDR2 are SGHNT and YENEEA. The V end was cut by 4 bases, the J end by 1 base, with 13 bases between. The CDR3 has 15 amino acids. CDR3 nucleotides: TGTGCCAGCAGCTCCCTAGGAGGCGGCCAAGAGACCCAGTACTTC. The encoded protein is CASSSLGGGQETQYF.

The rearrangement joins TRBV28 to TRBJ1-1, with TRBD1 as a possible D gene (6 bases). The ends were cut back, 5 bases at V and 6 bases at J, with 13 bases in the middle. Germline loops: CDR1 MDHEN, CDR2 SYDVKM. CDR3 size: 13 residues. CDR3 protein: CASSRTGKAEAFF. CDR3 coding DNA: TGTGCCAGCAGTCGAACAGGGAAGGCTGAAGCTTTCTTT.

The chain has TRBV6-6 and TRBJ1-5; 7 bases align to TRBD1. Trimming cost V 1 base and J 7 bases; bases outside gene matches: 7. The germline CDR1 and CDR2 sequences are MNHNY and SVGAGI (reference sequence). The CDR3 runs to 15 residues. The CDR3 protein is CASSYLGGPGQPQHF. In DNA, the CDR3 is TGTGCCAGCAGTTACTTAGGGGGCCCAGGGCAGCCCCAGCATTTT.